What follows is one T cell receptor (beta chain) and its context. The antigen is undetermined. Cell sorting via CD45RO/CCR7/CD25/CD127/CD95/CD27 was performed to obtain CD4+ naive, central memory, regulatory and stem cell-like memory cells. The authors reverse transcribed all of the isolated RNA, so sequencing captured expressed TCRB transcripts. The protocol was immunoSEQ multiplex PCR, while the TCRdb copy is restricted to in-frame clones and leaves out a portion. Of 300,000 to 400,000 clones in the sample, 7.5% to 9% were seen once. This record comes from a study of beta chain features in type 1 diabetes. Notes on the study in general: Sequencing used cDNA, and cells with high TCR expression could therefore be over-represented.

V dropped 1 base and J dropped 0; count of bases not matched to a gene: 3. CDR1 and CDR2 from the germline V gene are SGHTA and FQGNSA. The CDR3 runs to 15 residues. The TCR was taken from a woman under 30 in good health. The V gene is TRBV7-2, the J gene TRBJ2-7, with TRBD2 identical over 7 bases. Material: central memory CD4+ T cells from blood. The DNA for the CDR3 is TGTGCCAGCAGCTTAGACGGCGGGAGCTCCTACGAGCAGTACTTC. It specifies CASSLDGGSSYEQYF.